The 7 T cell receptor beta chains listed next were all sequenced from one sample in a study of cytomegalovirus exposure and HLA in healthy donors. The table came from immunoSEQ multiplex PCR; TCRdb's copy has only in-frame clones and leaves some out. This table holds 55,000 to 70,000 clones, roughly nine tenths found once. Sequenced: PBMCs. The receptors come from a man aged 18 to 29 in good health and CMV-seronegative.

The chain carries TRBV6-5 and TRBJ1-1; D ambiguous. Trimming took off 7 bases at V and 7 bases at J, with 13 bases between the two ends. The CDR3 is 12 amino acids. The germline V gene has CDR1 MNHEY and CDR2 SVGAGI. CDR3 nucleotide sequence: TGTGCCAGCACCAGCCTACGGGGTGAAGCTTTCTTT. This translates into CASTSLRGEAFF.

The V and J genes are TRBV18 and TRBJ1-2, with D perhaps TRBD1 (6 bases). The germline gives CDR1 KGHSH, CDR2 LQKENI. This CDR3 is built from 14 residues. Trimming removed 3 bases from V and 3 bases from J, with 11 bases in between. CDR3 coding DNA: TGTGCCAGCTCACCGATGGACAGTGACTATGGCTACACCTTC. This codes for CASSPMDSDYGYTF.

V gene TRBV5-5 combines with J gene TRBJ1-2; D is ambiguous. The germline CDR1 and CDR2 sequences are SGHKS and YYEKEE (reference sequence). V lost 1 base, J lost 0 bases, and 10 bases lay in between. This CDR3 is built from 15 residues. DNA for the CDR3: TGTGCCAGCAGCTTGACCCTAGGAGCTAACTATGGCTACACCTTC. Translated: CASSLTLGANYGYTF.

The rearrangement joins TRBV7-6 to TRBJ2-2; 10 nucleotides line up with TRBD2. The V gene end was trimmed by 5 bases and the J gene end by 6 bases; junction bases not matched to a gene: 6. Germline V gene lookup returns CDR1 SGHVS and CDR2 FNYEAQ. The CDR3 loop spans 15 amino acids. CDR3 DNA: TGTGCCAGCAGCCCCCTAGCGGGAGCGGCCGGGGAGCTGTTTTTT. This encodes CASSPLAGAAGELFF.

CDR3 in amino acids: CASSFVGANTEAFF. CDR3 sequence (DNA): TGTGCCAGCAGTTTTGTGGGGGCGAACACTGAAGCTTTCTTT. This chain joins TRBV27 and TRBJ1-1; tentative D call: TRBD1 (6 bases). In germline, CDR1 is MNHEY, CDR2 SMNVEV (reference sequence). This CDR3 spans 14 amino acids. The V and J ends lost 3 bases and 1 base respectively, with 9 bases between them.

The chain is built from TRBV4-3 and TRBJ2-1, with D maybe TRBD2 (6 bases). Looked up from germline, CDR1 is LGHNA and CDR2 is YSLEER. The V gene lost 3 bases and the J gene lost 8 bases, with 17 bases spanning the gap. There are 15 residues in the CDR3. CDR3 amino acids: CASSHVSGAGDEQFF. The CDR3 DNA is TGCGCCAGCAGCCATGTTAGCGGTGCGGGTGATGAGCAGTTCTTC.

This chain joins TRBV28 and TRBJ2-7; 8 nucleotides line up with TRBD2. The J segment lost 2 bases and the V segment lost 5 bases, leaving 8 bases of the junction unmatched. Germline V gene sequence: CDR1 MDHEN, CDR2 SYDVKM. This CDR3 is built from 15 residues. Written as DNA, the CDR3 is TGTGCCAGCAGTCTAACTAGCGGCCCGACCTACGAGCAGTACTTC. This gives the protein CASSLTSGPTYEQYF.